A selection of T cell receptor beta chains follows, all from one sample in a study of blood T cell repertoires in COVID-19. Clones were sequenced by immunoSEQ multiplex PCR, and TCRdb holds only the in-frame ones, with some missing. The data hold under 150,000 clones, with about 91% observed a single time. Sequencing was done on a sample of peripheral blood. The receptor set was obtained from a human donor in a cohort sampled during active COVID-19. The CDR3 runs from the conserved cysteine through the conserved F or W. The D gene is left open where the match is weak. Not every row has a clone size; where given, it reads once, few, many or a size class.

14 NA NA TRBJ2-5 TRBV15 TGTGCCACCAGCAAAGACACTGTTAAAGAGACCCAGTACTTC CATSKDTVKETQYF
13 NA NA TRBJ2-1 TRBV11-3 TGTGCCAGCAGCCAGACTAGTATCAATGAGCAGTTCTTC CASSQTSINEQFF
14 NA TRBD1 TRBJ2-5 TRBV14 TGTGCCAGCAGCCGTCCAGGGGGCGGGAAGACCCAGTACTTC CASSRPGGGKTQYF
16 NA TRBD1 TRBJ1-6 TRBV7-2 TGTGCCAGCAGCTTAGGAGGACAGGGCATTAATTCACCCCTCCACTTT CASSLGGQGINSPLHF
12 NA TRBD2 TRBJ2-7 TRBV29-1 TGCAGCGTTGTGGTGGGGGGGAACGAGCAGTACTTC CSVVVGGNEQYF
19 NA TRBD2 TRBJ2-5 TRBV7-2 TGTGCCAGCAGCGCCCGAGGACTAGCGGGGGGGCTGGCCGGGGAGACCCAGTACTTC CASSARGLAGGLAGETQYF
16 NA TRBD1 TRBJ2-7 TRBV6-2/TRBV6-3 TGTGCCAGCAGTTACGATAGGGGGCGGAGGATCTACGAGCAGTACTTC CASSYDRGRRIYEQYF
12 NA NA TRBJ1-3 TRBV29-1 TGCAGCGCGGGAGGGGCTGGAAACACCATATATTTT CSAGGAGNTIYF
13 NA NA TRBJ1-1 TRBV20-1 TGCAGTGCTAGTCCGGGACAGAACACTGAAGCTTTCTTT CSASPGQNTEAFF
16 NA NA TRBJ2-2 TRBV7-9 TGTGCCAGCAGCTTACGGGGGAGATCGAACACCGGGGAGCTGTTTTTT CASSLRGRSNTGELFF
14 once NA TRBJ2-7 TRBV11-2 TGTGCCAGCACCCCGACGGGTAAGGCCTACGAGCAGTACTTC CASTPTGKAYEQYF
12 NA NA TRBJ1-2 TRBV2 TGTGCCACCACGCCCCCGGGGTATGGCTACACCTTC CATTPPGYGYTF
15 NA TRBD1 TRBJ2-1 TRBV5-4 TGTGCCAGCAGCACCGGGGCCAGGGGGCACAATGAGCAGTTCTTC CASSTGARGHNEQFF
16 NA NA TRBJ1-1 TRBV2 TGTGCCAGCAGATTATCCACAGGTCTAAGGAACACTGAAGCTTTCTTT CASRLSTGLRNTEAFF
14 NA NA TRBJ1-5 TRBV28 TGTGCCAGCAGTTTCCCCTCCGGGGGTCAGCCCCAGCATTTT CASSFPSGGQPQHF
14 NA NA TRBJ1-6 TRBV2 TGTGCCAGCAGGGGAGACCGTAGTGGTTCACCCCTCCACTTT CASRGDRSGSPLHF
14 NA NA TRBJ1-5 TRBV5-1 TGCGCCAGCAGCATGGACAATACCTATCAGCCCCAGCATTTT CASSMDNTYQPQHF
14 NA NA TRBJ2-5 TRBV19 TGTGCCAGTAGTATAGAGGGCCGGCAAGAGACCCAGTACTTC CASSIEGRQETQYF
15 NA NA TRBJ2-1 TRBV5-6 TGTGCCAGCAGCTTGGGCGGCGGGCCCTCGGTTGAGCAGTTCTTC CASSLGGGPSVEQFF
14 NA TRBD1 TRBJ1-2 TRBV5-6 TGTGCCAGCAGGTGGGGGACAGTTGGATATGGCTACACCTTC CASRWGTVGYGYTF
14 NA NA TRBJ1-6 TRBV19 TGTGCCAGTGGAGGGAGCTCCTATAATTCACCCCTCCACTTT CASGGSSYNSPLHF
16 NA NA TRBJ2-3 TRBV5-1 TGCGCCAGCAGCCCCGGCCTATCCAGTAGCCCCACACCGCAGTATTTT CASSPGLSSSPTPQYF
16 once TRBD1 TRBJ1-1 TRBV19 TGTGCCAGTAGTATAGGGACAGGGGGCCTGAACACTGAAGCTTTCTTT CASSIGTGGLNTEAFF
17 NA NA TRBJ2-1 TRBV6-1 TGTGCCAGCAGTGATACCCCCCTCTATAGTACCTACAATGAGCAGTTCTTC CASSDTPLYSTYNEQFF
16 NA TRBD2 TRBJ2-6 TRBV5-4 TGTGCCAGCAGCTTCGGGGGAGGGGCTGGGGCCAACGTCCTGACTTTC CASSFGGGAGANVLTF
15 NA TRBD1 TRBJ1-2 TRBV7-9 TGTGCCAGCAGCTTTCCGACAGGGGGGATCTATGGCTACACCTTC CASSFPTGGIYGYTF
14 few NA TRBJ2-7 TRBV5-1 TGCGCCAGCAGCCTTGGAGACGCATCCTACGAGCAGTACTTC CASSLGDASYEQYF
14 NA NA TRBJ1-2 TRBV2 TGTGCCAGCAACATAAGGACAGCCAACTATGGCTACACCTTC CASNIRTANYGYTF
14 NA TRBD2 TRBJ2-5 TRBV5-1 TGCGCCAGCAGCTTGTGGGGGTCTAGCGGGACCCAGTACTTC CASSLWGSSGTQYF
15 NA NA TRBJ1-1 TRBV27 TGTGCCAGCAGCCCGGGACTTCCCCGGAACACTGAAGCTTTCTTT CASSPGLPRNTEAFF
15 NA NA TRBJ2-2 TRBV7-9 TGTGCCAGCAGCTTAAGAGGGATTAACACCGGGGAGCTGTTTTTT CASSLRGINTGELFF
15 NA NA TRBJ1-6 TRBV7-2 TGTGCCAGCAGCTTAGTGGGGGGTATTGATTCACCCCTCCACTTT CASSLVGGIDSPLHF
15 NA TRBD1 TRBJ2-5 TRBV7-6 TGTGCCAGCAGGCAAAGGACAGGGTGGGAAGAGACCCAGTACTTC CASRQRTGWEETQYF
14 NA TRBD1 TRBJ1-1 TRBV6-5 TGTGCCAGCAGACGGACAGGGGGCCTCACTGAAGCTTTCTTT CASRRTGGLTEAFF
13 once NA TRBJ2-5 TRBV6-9 TGTGCCAGCCTTTCTGACAAGGAAGAGACCCAGTACTTC CASLSDKEETQYF
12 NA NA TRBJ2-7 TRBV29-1 TGCAGCGTTGGACAGTTCGCCTACGAGCAGTACTTC CSVGQFAYEQYF
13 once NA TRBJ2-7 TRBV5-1 TGCGCCAGCAGCTTGGACAGTTTCTACGAGCAGTACTTC CASSLDSFYEQYF
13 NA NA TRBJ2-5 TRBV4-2 TGTGCCAGCAGCCCCCTCGCCCAGGAGACCCAGTACTTC CASSPLAQETQYF
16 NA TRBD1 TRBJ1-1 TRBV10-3 TGTGCCATCAAAGGACAGGGGACGGGTTCGAACACTGAAGCTTTCTTT CAIKGQGTGSNTEAFF